This TCR beta chain was obtained from a study of type 1 and type 2 diabetes patients. The PCR template was genomic DNA. Multiplex PCR with 30 forward and 13 reverse primers amplified the TCR beta CDR3. MiXCR, applied by TCRdb to the multiplex PCR reads, yields one record per CDR3 protein. The table lists 250,000 or so distinct CDR3 sequences, around 50% of them singletons, with roughly 13% in the top ten. Diabetic patients met standard criteria for type 1 or type 2 diabetes. The sequence was obtained from a man between 18 and 35 years old with type 2 diabetes. The specimen sequenced was peripheral blood mononuclear cells (PBMCs).

CDR3 nucleotide sequence: TGTGCCAGCAGTTTGGACTGGACAGGGCAGCATTTT. Translation gives CASSLDWTGQHF. The J gene is TRBJ1-5, the V gene TRBV12-3 or TRBV12-4, with 8 positions matching TRBD1. The CDR3 loop spans 12 amino acids. Unmatched junction bases numbered 5, after V lost 3 bases and J lost 13 bases.